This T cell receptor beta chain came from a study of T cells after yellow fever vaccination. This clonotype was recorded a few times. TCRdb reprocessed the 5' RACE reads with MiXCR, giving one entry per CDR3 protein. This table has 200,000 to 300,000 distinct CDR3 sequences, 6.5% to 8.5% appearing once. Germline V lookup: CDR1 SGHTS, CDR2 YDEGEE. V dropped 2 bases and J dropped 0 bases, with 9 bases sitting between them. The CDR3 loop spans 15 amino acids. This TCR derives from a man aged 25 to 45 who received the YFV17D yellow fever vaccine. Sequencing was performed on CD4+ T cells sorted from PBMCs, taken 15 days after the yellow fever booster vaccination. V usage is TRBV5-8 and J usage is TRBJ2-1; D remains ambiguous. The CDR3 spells CASSFTPNSYNEQFF. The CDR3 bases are TGTGCCAGCAGCTTTACACCAAACTCCTACAATGAGCAGTTCTTC.